What follows are 16 T cell receptor beta chains derived from one specimen sequenced in a study of T cells in Graves' hyperthyroidism and ophthalmopathy. The CDR3 regions of TCR beta were amplified from RNA transcripts. Carried out on the TCR CDR3, a first-round RT-PCR used the HTBI primer set. TCRdb analysed the multiplex PCR reads with MiXCR anew, one entry per CDR3 protein. Here the sample spans around 420,000 distinct CDR3 sequences, about 15% being singletons. Sequencing input: blood. The receptors were gathered from a young woman with Graves' hyperthyroidism.

This clonotype came up many times. The J gene is TRBJ2-5, the V gene TRBV28, with 11 nucleotides matching TRBD1. The CDR3 spans 16 residues. Germline assignment: CDR1 MDHEN and CDR2 SYDVKM. The V gene end was trimmed by 5 bases and the J gene end by 2 bases; junction bases not matched to a gene: 7. CDR3 sequence: CASSIGQGAVQETQYF. The DNA for the CDR3 is TGTGCCAGCAGTATCGGACAGGGGGCCGTTCAAGAGACCCAGTACTTC. Filled out from reference TRBV28 and TRBJ2-5, the complete variable domain reads DVKVTQSSRYLVKRTGEKVFLECVQDMDHENMFWYRQDPGLGLRLIYFSYDVKMKEKGDIPEGYSVSREKKERFSLILESASTNQTSMYLCASSIGQGAVQETQYFGPGTRLLVL.

This clonotype appeared many times. The genes are TRBV20-1 and TRBJ2-5, with D uncertain. V shed 3 bases and J shed 7 bases, with 12 bases lying between them. Germline-derived CDR1 and CDR2 are DFQATT and SNEGSKA (reference sequence). The CDR3 extends over 12 amino acids. DNA of the CDR3: TGCAGTGCTAGTTCCTCTCGGGCGACCCAGTACTTC. The encoded protein is CSASSSRATQYF.

This clonotype was seen many times. V gene TRBV4-1 combines with J gene TRBJ2-7, with 7 nucleotides matching TRBD2. CDR1 MGHRA and CDR2 YSYEKL come from the germline V gene. V trimming: 0 bases; J trimming: 2 bases; junction bases outside the gene matches: 7. This CDR3 spans 16 amino acids. The CDR3: CASSQDEGGIAYEQYF. CDR3 nucleotide sequence: TGCGCCAGCAGCCAAGACGAGGGAGGGATCGCCTACGAGCAGTACTTC.

The genes are TRBV12-3 or TRBV12-4 and TRBJ2-1; 8 bases fit TRBD1. Trimming cost V 6 bases and J 4 bases; bases outside gene matches: 8. The CDR3 covers 15 residues. CDR3 sequence (DNA): TGTGCCAGCAGCTTGACAGGGGTGCTATACAATGAGCAGTTCTTC. Protein: CASSLTGVLYNEQFF.

This clonotype was observed at least ten times. The rearrangement links TRBV28 to TRBJ2-2; possible D gene TRBD2, 7 bases. This CDR3 contains 16 residues. CDR1 is MDHEN, CDR2 SYDVKM, per germline. V was clipped by 4 bases and J by 3 bases, with 15 bases between them. CDR3 amino acids: CASSSPGGQHTGELFF. CDR3 DNA: TGTGCCAGCAGTTCCCCGGGGGGCCAACACACCGGGGAGCTGTTTTTT.

This clonotype was observed a handful of times. The chain is built from TRBV27 and TRBJ1-5, with D possibly matching TRBD1 (5 bases). CDR1 and CDR2 (germline): MNHEY, SMNVEV (reference sequence). The V and J ends lost 0 bases and 6 bases respectively, with 15 bases between them. The CDR3 is 16 amino acids. Here the CDR3 reads CASSLSSPGTGQPQHF. The CDR3 bases are TGTGCCAGCAGTTTATCGTCACCAGGGACGGGTCAGCCCCAGCATTTT.

This chain connects TRBV4-1 to TRBJ2-2; D ambiguous. The CDR3 loop spans 17 amino acids. Deletions cut 3 bases from V and 3 bases from J, with 17 bases between. Germline lookup yields CDR1 MGHRA and CDR2 YSYEKL. The CDR3 DNA reads TGCGCCAGCAGCCACTATGCCGGGCCAGTGGACACCGGGGAGCTGTTTTTT. Translated: CASSHYAGPVDTGELFF.

This clonotype was recorded at least ten times. The chain joins TRBV5-1 to TRBJ1-4; D perhaps matches TRBD1 (5 bases). The CDR3 length is 15 residues. CDR1 and CDR2 from the germline V gene are SGHRS and YFSETQ. Trimming removed 1 base at V and 14 bases at J, with 21 bases between. Written as DNA, the CDR3 is TGCGCCAGCAGCTTGTCGGCAGGGAGCGAACACGTTCTGTTTTTT. This translates into CASSLSAGSEHVLFF.

This clonotype appeared many times. The chain carries TRBV11-3 and TRBJ1-2; D may be TRBD1 (5 bases). V lost 4 bases and J lost 4, with 16 bases in between. CDR3 size: 15 residues. The germline V gene has CDR1 SGHNT and CDR2 YENEEA. The CDR3 here is CASSSGPGSGYGYTF. In nucleotides, the CDR3 is TGTGCCAGCAGCTCGGGACCAGGGTCCGGCTATGGCTACACCTTC. The full variable domain, in which reference TRBV11-3 and TRBJ1-2 provide the parts outside the CDR3, is EAGVVQSPRYKIIEKKQPVAFWCNPISGHNTLYWYLQNLGQGPELLIRYENEEAVDDSQLPKDRFSAERLKGVDSTLKIQPAELGDSAVYLCASSSGPGSGYGYTFGSGTRLTVV.

The gene calls are TRBV19 and TRBJ2-7; the D gene could be TRBD1 or TRBD2 (5 bases each). The germline CDR1 and CDR2 sequences are LNHDA and SQIVND (reference sequence). Trimming shortened V by 4 bases and J by 3 bases, and 16 bases separated the two germline ends. This CDR3 is 15 amino acids long. The chain's CDR3 is CASSTGRGSSYEQYF. The CDR3 bases are TGTGCCAGTAGTACGGGGCGTGGGTCGAGCTACGAGCAGTACTTC.

This clonotype was counted many times. This rearrangement joins TRBV6-5 to TRBJ2-7; tentatively, D is TRBD1 or TRBD2 (5 bases each). The CDR3 length is 16 residues. Trimming removed 0 bases at V and 0 bases at J, with 12 bases between. From germline, CDR1 is MNHEY and CDR2 SVGAGI. CDR3 amino acids: CASSYSGDQLSYEQYF. The CDR3 DNA follows: TGTGCCAGCAGTTACTCGGGGGACCAACTCTCCTACGAGCAGTACTTC.

This clonotype showed up many times. J is TRBJ2-7 and V is TRBV6-1; D may be TRBD2 (6 bases). The germline V gene has CDR1 MNHNS and CDR2 SASEGT. Trimming cost V 7 bases and J 5 bases, with 27 bases left between them. This CDR3 has 17 amino acids. The CDR3 DNA reads TGTGCCAGCACCAGCCCAACTGGATTGGGACTTAGCCACGAGCAGTACTTC. It is translated as CASTSPTGLGLSHEQYF.

Notes on this clonotype: Given a much more abundant clone one base away, this may be a read error. The J gene is TRBJ1-1, the V gene TRBV7-3; TRBD1 is a possible D gene (5 bases). The CDR3 covers 13 residues. Germline CDR1 is SGHTA and CDR2 is FQGTGA. DNA of the CDR3: TGTGCCAGCAGCTCACAGGTGAACACTGGAGCTTTCTTT. Its translation is CASSSQVNTGAFF.

This clonotype showed up many times. The V call is TRBV12-3 or TRBV12-4, the J call TRBJ1-1; 8 bases align to TRBD1. The CDR3 extends over 13 amino acids. The V segment lost 1 base and the J segment 7 bases; nucleotides outside the gene matches: 2. For the CDR3, the DNA is TGTGCCAGCAGTTTAGTCGACAGGGGTGAAGCTTTCTTT. This gives the protein CASSLVDRGEAFF.

In this sample, this clonotype turned up many times. The chain links TRBV12-3 or TRBV12-4 to TRBJ2-7; 11 positions match TRBD2. V was clipped by 7 bases and J by 3 bases; unmatched bases: 5. The length of the CDR3 is 14 residues. The CDR3: CASTRSGGGYEQYF. In nucleotides, the CDR3 is TGTGCCAGCACCCGTAGCGGGGGGGGCTACGAGCAGTACTTC.

This clonotype was observed many times. The chain carries TRBV6-1 and TRBJ1-5; D uncertain. The CDR3 consists of 17 residues. Per the germline V gene, CDR1 is MNHNS and CDR2 is SASEGT. The ends were cut back, 2 bases at V and 4 bases at J, with 18 bases in the middle. CDR3 in DNA: TGTGCCAGCAGTGAACCGACTCCCTCACTGGGTAATCAGCCCCAGCATTTT. It encodes CASSEPTPSLGNQPQHF.